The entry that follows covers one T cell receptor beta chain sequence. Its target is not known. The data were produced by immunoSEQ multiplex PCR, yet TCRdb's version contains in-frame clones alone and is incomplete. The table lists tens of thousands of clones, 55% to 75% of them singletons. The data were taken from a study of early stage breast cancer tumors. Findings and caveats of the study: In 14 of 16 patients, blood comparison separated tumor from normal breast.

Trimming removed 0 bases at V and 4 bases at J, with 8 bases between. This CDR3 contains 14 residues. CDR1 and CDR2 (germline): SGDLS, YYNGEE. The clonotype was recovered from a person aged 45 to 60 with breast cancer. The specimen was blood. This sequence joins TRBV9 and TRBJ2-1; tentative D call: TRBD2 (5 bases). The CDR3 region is CASSVGGLYNEQFF. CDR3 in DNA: TGTGCCAGCAGCGTAGGAGGACTTTACAATGAGCAGTTCTTC.